This T cell receptor (beta chain) was profiled in a study of blood T cells in healthy people across ages. For the second PCR, which ran for about 6 to 11 cycles, a sample-barcoded 5' primer and a J-beta primer mix were used. TCRdb ran MiXCR on the 5' RACE reads and lists one entry per CDR3 protein. The table has approximately 800,000 distinct CDR3 sequences, roughly three fifths seen once. CDR3 length: 14 amino acids. V was pared by 1 base and J by 6 bases, with 10 bases between. Per sample, extraction of total RNA gave at least 6 micrograms in every case. This clonotype occurred a few times. The chain carries TRBV12-3 or TRBV12-4 and TRBJ2-4; D may be TRBD2 (5 bases). The source material was blood. This receptor was identified in a man aged 40-49 years in good health. This CDR3 reads CASSLGLAINIQYF. The CDR3 DNA is TGTGCCAGCAGTTTAGGGCTAGCTATAAACATTCAGTACTTC.